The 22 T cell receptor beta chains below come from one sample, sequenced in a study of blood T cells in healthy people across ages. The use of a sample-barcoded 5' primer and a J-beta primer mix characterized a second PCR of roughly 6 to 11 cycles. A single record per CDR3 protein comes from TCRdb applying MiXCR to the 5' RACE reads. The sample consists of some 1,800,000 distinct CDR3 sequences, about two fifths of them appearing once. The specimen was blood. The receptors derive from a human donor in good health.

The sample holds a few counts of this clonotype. The CDR3 coding sequence is TGTGCCAGCAGCTTAGCTTCTTGGTGGCAGGGGTCGGGCAATCAGCCCCAGCATTTT. It is translated as CASSLASWWQGSGNQPQHF. V and J are TRBV7-9 and TRBJ1-5; perhaps TRBD1 as D (6 bases). This CDR3 comprises 19 residues. V lost 0 bases to trimming and J lost 2 bases, with 20 bases between them. CDR1 and CDR2 (germline): SEHNR, FQNEAQ (reference sequence).

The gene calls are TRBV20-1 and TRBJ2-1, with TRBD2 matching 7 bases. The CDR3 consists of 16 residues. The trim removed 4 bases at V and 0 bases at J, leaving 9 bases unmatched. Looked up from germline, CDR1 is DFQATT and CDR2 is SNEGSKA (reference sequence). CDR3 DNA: TGCAGTGCTACCGGGAGGCAGACAAACTCCTACAATGAGCAGTTCTTC. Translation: CSATGRQTNSYNEQFF.

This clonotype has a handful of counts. CDR3 loop: CASSLTSQGAGEKLFF. The CDR3 bases are TGTGCCAGCAGCTTAACATCTCAGGGGGCGGGTGAAAAACTGTTTTTT. The chain combines TRBV7-9 with TRBJ1-4; 8 positions match TRBD1. Germline lookup yields CDR1 SEHNR and CDR2 FQNEAQ (reference sequence). The CDR3 has 16 residues. Trimming at V came to 2 bases and at J to 7 bases, leaving 9 bases not matched to a gene.

CDR3 region: CASSSTRYGYTF. For the CDR3, the DNA is TGTGCCAGCAGCTCAACTCGATATGGCTACACCTTC. The chain couples TRBV6-6 to TRBJ1-2; D ambiguous. Looked up from germline, CDR1 is MNHNY and CDR2 is SVGAGI (reference sequence). Trimming took off 6 bases at V and 5 bases at J, with 10 bases between the two ends. The CDR3 covers 12 residues.

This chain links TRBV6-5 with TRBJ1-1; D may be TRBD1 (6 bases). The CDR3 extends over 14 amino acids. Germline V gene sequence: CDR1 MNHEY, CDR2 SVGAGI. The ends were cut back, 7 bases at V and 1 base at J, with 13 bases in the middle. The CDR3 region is CASTAPGQNTEAFF. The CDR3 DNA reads TGTGCCAGCACCGCCCCGGGACAGAACACTGAAGCTTTCTTT.

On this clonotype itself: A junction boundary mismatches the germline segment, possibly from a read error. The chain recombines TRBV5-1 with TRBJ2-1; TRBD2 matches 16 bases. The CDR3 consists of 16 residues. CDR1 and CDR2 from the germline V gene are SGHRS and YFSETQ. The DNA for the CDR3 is TGCGCCAGCAGTTTGGCCCCGGGACTAGCGGGGGGGTTCCAGTTCTTC. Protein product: CASSLAPGLAGGFQFF. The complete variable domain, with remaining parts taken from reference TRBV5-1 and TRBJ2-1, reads KAGVTQTPRYLIKTRGQQVTLSCSPISGHRSVSWYQQTPGQGLQFLFEYFSETQRNKGNFPGRFSGRQFSNSRSEMNVSTLELGDSALYLCASSLAPGLAGGFQFFGPGTRLTVL.

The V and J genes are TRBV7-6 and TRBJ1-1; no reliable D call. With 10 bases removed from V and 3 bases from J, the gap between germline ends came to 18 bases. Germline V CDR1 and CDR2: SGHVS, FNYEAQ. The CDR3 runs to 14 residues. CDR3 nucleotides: TGTGCCACCACTCGGAAGGCAGGTGACACTGAAGCTTTCTTT. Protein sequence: CATTRKAGDTEAFF.

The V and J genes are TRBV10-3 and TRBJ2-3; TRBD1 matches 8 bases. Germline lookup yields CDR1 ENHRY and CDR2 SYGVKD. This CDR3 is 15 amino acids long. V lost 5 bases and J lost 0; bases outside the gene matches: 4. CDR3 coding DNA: TGTGCCATCAGTACGGGACAGGCTAGCACAGATACGCAGTATTTT. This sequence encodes CAISTGQASTDTQYF.

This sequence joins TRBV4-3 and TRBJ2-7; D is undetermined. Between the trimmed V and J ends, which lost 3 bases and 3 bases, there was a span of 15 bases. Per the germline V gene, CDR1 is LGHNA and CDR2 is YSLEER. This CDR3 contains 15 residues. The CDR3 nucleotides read TGCGCCAGCAGCCACCTAAGCGACAAAAACTACGAGCAGTACTTC. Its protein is CASSHLSDKNYEQYF.

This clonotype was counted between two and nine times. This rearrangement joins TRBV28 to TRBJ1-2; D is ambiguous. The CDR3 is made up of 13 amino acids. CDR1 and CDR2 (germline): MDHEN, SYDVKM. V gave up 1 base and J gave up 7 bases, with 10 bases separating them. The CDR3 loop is CASSLFGSSGYTF. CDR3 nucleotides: TGTGCCAGCAGTTTATTTGGGTCGAGTGGCTACACCTTC.

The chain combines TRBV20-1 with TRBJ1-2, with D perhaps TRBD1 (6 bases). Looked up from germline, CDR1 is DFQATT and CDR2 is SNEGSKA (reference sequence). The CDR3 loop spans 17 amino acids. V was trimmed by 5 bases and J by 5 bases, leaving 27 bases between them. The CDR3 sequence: CSASSSSRPNREYGYTF. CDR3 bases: TGCAGTGCTTCGTCCTCTTCCCGTCCCAACAGGGAGTATGGCTACACCTTC.

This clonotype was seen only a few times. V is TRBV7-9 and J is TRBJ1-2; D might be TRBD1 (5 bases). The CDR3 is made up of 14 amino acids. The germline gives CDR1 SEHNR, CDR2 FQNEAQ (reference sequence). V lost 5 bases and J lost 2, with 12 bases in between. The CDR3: CASSRDRQNYGYTF. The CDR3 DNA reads TGTGCCAGCAGCCGGGACCGACAAAACTATGGCTACACCTTC.

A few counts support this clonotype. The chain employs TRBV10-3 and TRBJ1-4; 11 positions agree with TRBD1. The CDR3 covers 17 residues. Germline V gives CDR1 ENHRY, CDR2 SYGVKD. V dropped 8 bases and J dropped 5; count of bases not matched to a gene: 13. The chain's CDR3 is CAISDRGRPGQNEKLFF. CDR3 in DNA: TGTGCCATCTCGGACAGGGGGCGGCCGGGGCAAAATGAAAAACTGTTTTTT.

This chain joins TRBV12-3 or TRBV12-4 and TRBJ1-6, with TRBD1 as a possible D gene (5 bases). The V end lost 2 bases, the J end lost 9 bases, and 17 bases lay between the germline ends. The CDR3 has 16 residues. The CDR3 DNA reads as TGTGCCAGCAGTTTAAATGGAGTGGGGGGTAGTTCACCCCTCCACTTT. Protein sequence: CASSLNGVGGSSPLHF.

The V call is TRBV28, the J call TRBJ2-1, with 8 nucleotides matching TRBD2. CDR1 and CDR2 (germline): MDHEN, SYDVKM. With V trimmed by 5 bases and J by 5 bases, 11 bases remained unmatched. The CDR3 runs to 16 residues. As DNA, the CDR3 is TGTGCCAGCAGTAATACCGGGGGGGCGGGTCACAATGAGCAGTTCTTC. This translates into CASSNTGGAGHNEQFF.

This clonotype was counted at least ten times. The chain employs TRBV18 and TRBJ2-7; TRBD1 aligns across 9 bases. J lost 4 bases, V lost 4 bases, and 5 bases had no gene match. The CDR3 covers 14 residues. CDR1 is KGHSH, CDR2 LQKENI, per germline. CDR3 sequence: CASSLTGGNYEQYF. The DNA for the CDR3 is TGTGCCAGCTCACTGACAGGGGGTAATTACGAGCAGTACTTC. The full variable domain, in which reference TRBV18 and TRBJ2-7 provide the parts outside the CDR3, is NAGVMQNPRHLVRRRGQEARLRCSPMKGHSHVYWYRQLPEEGLKFMVYLQKENIIDESGMPKERFSAEFPKEGPSILRIQQVVRGDSAAYFCASSLTGGNYEQYFGPGTRLTVT.

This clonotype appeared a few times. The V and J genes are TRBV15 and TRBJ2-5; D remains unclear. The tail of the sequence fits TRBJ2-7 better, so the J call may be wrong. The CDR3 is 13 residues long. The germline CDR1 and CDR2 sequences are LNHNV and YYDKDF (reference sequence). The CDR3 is CATSRVVWDEQYF. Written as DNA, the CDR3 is TGTGCCACCAGCAGAGTAGTATGGGACGAGCAGTACTTC.

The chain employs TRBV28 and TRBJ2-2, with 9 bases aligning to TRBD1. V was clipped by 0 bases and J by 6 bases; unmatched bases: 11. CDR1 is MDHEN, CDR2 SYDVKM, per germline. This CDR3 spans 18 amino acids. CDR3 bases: TGTGCCAGCAGTTTATGGGGTTTGGGACAGGGTAGTCCCGGGGAGCTGTTTTTT. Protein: CASSLWGLGQGSPGELFF.

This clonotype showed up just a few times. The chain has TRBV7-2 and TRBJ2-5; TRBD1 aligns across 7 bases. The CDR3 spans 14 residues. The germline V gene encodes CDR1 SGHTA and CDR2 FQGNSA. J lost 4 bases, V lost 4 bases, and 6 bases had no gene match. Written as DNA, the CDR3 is TGTGCCAGCAGCTCGGGACAGATAAGAGAGACCCAGTACTTC. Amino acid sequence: CASSSGQIRETQYF. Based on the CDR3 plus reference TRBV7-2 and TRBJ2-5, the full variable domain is GAGVSQSPSNKVTEKGKDVELRCDPISGHTALYWYRQSLGQGLEFLIYFQGNSAPDKSGLPSDRFSAERTGGSVSTLTIQRTQQEDSAVYLCASSSGQIRETQYFGPGTRLLVL.

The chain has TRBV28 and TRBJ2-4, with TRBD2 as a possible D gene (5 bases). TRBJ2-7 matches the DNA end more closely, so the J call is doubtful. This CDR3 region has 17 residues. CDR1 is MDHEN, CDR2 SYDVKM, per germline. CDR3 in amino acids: CASTEIRGSLSSYEQYF. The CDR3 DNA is TGTGCCAGCACCGAAATCCGGGGTAGTTTGTCTTCTTACGAGCAGTACTTC.

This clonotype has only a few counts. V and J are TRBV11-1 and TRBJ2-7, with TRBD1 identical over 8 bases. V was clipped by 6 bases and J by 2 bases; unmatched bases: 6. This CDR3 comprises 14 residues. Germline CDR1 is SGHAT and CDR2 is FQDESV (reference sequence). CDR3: CASRDTGGPYEQYF. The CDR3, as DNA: TGTGCCAGCAGGGATACAGGGGGACCCTACGAGCAGTACTTC.

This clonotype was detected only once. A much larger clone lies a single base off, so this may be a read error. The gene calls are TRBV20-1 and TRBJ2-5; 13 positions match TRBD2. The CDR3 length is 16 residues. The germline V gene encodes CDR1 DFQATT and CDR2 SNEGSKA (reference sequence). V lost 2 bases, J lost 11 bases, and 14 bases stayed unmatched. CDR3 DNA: TGCAGTGCTAGACCTGGGACTAGCGGGGCATACAATGAGCAGTACTTC. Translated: CSARPGTSGAYNEQYF.